What follows are 14 T cell receptor beta chains derived from one specimen sequenced in a study of CD8+ T cells in alopecia areata. Treatment reported: oral pan-JAK inhibitor, 5-10 mg twice daily. Sequencing templates came from extracted RNA that was reverse transcribed into cDNA. Measured with immunoSEQ multiplex PCR; TCRdb has only the in-frame clones, and not every one. Here the sample spans approximately 210,000 clones, 60% being singletons. Specimen: CD4+ T cells sorted from blood, collected at week 24, from a patient treated with tofacitinib. The receptors come from a human donor with alopecia areata.

J is TRBJ2-7 and V is TRBV29-1; D might be TRBD1 (8 bases). This CDR3 contains 15 residues. Germline V gene data show CDR1 as SQVTM and CDR2 as ANQGSEA. Trimming left V 3 bases short and J 1 base short, with 16 bases between. CDR3: CSVDSTGGGSYEQYF. As DNA, the CDR3 is TGCAGCGTTGATTCCACAGGGGGGGGATCCTACGAGCAGTACTTC.

This clone was counted a few times. The chain couples TRBV29-1 to TRBJ2-3, with D tentatively TRBD2 (5 bases). From germline, CDR1 is SQVTM and CDR2 ANQGSEA. The CDR3 consists of 16 residues. Between the trimmed V and J ends, which lost 2 bases and 1 base, there was a span of 16 bases. The DNA of the CDR3 is TGCAGCGTTGAATTGGTCGGAGGAAGCCGCACAGATACGCAGTATTTT. Its translation is CSVELVGGSRTDTQYF.

This clone was picked up a small number of times. This chain joins TRBV29-1 and TRBJ2-7; TRBD2 is a possible D gene (6 bases). Germline lookup yields CDR1 SQVTM and CDR2 ANQGSEA. The CDR3 loop spans 14 amino acids. Trimming cost V 6 bases and J 7 bases, with 22 bases left between them. CDR3 nucleotide sequence: TGCAGCGTAGAACTCACGGGGACCCGGGGGGAGCAGTACTTC. Its translation is CSVELTGTRGEQYF.

This clone was counted a few times. The chain uses TRBV7-2 and TRBJ2-5; D is tentatively TRBD1 or TRBD2 (7 bases each). Trimming stripped 5 bases from V and 3 bases from J, with 13 bases between. CDR1 SGHTA and CDR2 FQGNSA come from the germline V gene. There are 14 residues in the CDR3. The DNA of the CDR3 is TGTGCCAGCAGCCAGGGGGGGGCCGAAGAGACCCAGTACTTC. Translated: CASSQGGAEETQYF.

This clone was observed once. This sample includes further DNA sequences coding for the same CDR3. The V gene is TRBV29-1, the J gene TRBJ2-1; 9 bases are a match to TRBD2. CDR1 is SQVTM and CDR2 is ANQGSEA in the germline V gene. The CDR3 totals 15 residues. With V trimmed by 5 bases and J by 0 bases, 5 bases remained unmatched. CDR3 DNA sequence: TGCAGCGTTAGCGGGGGGCCGAGCTCCTACAATGAGCAGTTCTTC. Protein sequence: CSVSGGPSSYNEQFF.

This chain uses TRBV29-1 with TRBJ2-1; 9 nucleotides line up with TRBD1. Per germline, CDR1 SQVTM and CDR2 ANQGSEA. With V trimmed by 6 bases and J by 4 bases, 7 bases remained unmatched. CDR3 length equals 14 residues. The CDR3 here is CSVNRGRGYNEQFF. The CDR3 nucleotides are TGCAGCGTGAACAGGGGGCGCGGATACAATGAGCAGTTCTTC.

The J gene is TRBJ1-6, the V gene TRBV7-9, with unresolved D. Per germline, CDR1 SEHNR and CDR2 FQNEAQ (reference sequence). The CDR3 runs to 14 residues. Trimming left V 5 bases short and J 9 bases short, with 14 bases between. CDR3 nucleotide sequence: TGTGCCAGCAGCGGAGGGCCAGGTGGTTCACCCCTCCACTTT. Protein sequence: CASSGGPGGSPLHF.

The chain's CDR3 is CASGVYGYTF. As DNA, the CDR3 is TGTGCCAGCGGGGTATATGGCTACACCTTC. V usage is TRBV2 and J usage is TRBJ1-2; D not certain. From germline, CDR1 is SNHLY and CDR2 FYNNEI. V lost 8 bases to trimming and J lost 5 bases, with 6 bases between them. The CDR3 loop spans 10 amino acids.

J is TRBJ2-3 and V is TRBV5-1; the D is unclear. CDR3 length: 12 residues. Germline CDR1 is SGHRS and CDR2 is YFSETQ. Trimming took off 0 bases at V and 4 bases at J, with 3 bases between the two ends. In nucleotides, the CDR3 is TGCGCCAGCAGCTTGGTCCCAGATACGCAGTATTTT. This codes for CASSLVPDTQYF. Using reference TRBV5-1 and TRBJ2-3 for the parts outside the CDR3, the full variable domain is KAGVTQTPRYLIKTRGQQVTLSCSPISGHRSVSWYQQTPGQGLQFLFEYFSETQRNKGNFPGRFSGRQFSNSRSEMNVSTLELGDSALYLCASSLVPDTQYFGPGTRLTVL.

The rearrangement links TRBV5-6 to TRBJ2-3; 12 bases fit TRBD2. With 1 base clipped from V and 1 base from J, the junction kept 1 base outside the gene matches. The V gene's germline CDR1 is SGHDT and CDR2 YYEEEE. The CDR3 sequence is 16 residues long. The CDR3 nucleotides are TGTGCCAGCAGCTTGCTAGCGGGGGGGCGCACAGATACGCAGTATTTT. It translates to CASSLLAGGRTDTQYF. Based on the CDR3 plus reference TRBV5-6 and TRBJ2-3, the full variable domain is DAGVTQSPTHLIKTRGQQVTLRCSPKSGHDTVSWYQQALGQGPQFIFQYYEEEERQRGNFPDRFSGHQFPNYSSELNVNALLLGDSALYLCASSLLAGGRTDTQYFGPGTRLTVL.

The chain couples TRBV30 to TRBJ2-1; 10 bases match TRBD1. The ends lost 3 bases at V and 5 bases at J; junction bases unmatched: 4. The CDR3 is 14 amino acids. CDR1 is GTSNPN and CDR2 is SVGIG in the germline V gene (reference sequence). This chain's CDR3 is CAWRTGQGNNEQFF. In DNA, the CDR3 is TGTGCCTGGAGGACGGGACAGGGGAACAATGAGCAGTTCTTC.

CDR3 DNA: TGCAGCGTTGAGGGACAGGGGCCTAATCAGCCCCAGCATTTT. Its protein product is CSVEGQGPNQPQHF. The chain carries TRBV29-1 and TRBJ1-5; 10 bases align to TRBD1. Germline loops: CDR1 SQVTM, CDR2 ANQGSEA. This CDR3 is built from 14 residues. Trimming removed 3 bases from V and 4 bases from J; junction bases left unmatched: 3. The full variable domain, rest sourced from reference TRBV29-1 and TRBJ1-5, is SAVISQKPSRDICQRGTSLTIQCQVDSQVTMMFWYRQQPGQSLTLIATANQGSEATYESGFVIDKFPISRPNLTFSTLTVSNMSPEDSSIYLCSVEGQGPNQPQHFGDGTRLSIL.

This clone was detected a few times. V is TRBV4-3 and J is TRBJ2-1; D is perhaps TRBD1 (5 bases). The CDR3 extends over 15 amino acids. Trimming took off 2 bases at V and 3 bases at J, with 11 bases between the two ends. CDR1 and CDR2 from the germline V gene are LGHNA and YSLEER. The CDR3 DNA reads as TGCGCCAGCAGCCAATCAGACAGTTACTACAATGAGCAGTTCTTC. Its translation: CASSQSDSYYNEQFF.

The chain is built from TRBV29-1 and TRBJ1-5; 9 bases line up with TRBD1. Per the germline V gene, CDR1 is SQVTM and CDR2 is ANQGSEA. This CDR3 is built from 14 residues. Trimming removed 6 bases from V and 3 bases from J; junction bases left unmatched: 6. CDR3 DNA sequence: TGCAGCGTAGCCAACAGGGGGCCCAATCAGCCCCAGCATTTT. This codes for CSVANRGPNQPQHF.